The TCR beta chain under discussion was sequenced for a study of cytomegalovirus exposure and HLA in healthy donors. Study-wide results and limits: A later analysis reportedly identified an Asian-associated ancestry cluster as carrying fewer N-insertions than the roughly 670-donor mean. The study labeled around 160 TCR beta chains cytomegalovirus-associated.

The PCR contained 60 Vbeta and 13 Jbeta primers. The repertoire was sequenced with immunoSEQ multiplex PCR; TCRdb's copy has only in-frame clones and lacks some. The data show about 140,000 clones, with approximately 80% seen just once and approximately 15% held by the top ten. The CDR3 consists of 14 residues. The germline V gene has CDR1 MGHRA and CDR2 YSYEKL. V shed 4 bases, J shed 9 bases, and the junction held 9 bases outside the gene matches. Remarks on this clone: Its antigen is unknown.

The sample taken for sequencing was PBMCs. This TCR came from a woman between 35 and 50 years old in good health and CMV-seronegative. This chain joins TRBV4-1 and TRBJ2-1; 7 nucleotides line up with TRBD2. In nucleotides, the CDR3 is TGCGCCAGCAGCCTCCTGGGCGGGAGTCGTGAGCAGTTCTTC. It translates to CASSLLGGSREQFF.